The 13 T cell receptor beta chains below all came from one sample that was sequenced in a study of shared clonotypes between healthy human individuals. Sequencing was performed with immunoSEQ multiplex PCR; in TCRdb, only in-frame clones are kept and a portion is missing. The table records under 600,000 clones, 97% of them present only once. Sequencing was carried out using naive CD4+ T cells sorted from blood. Subset defined: CD45RA+ positively selected. All receptors derive from a woman in her thirties in good health.

The V and J genes are TRBV7-9 and TRBJ2-5; D is unclear. Per the germline V gene, CDR1 is SEHNR and CDR2 is FQNEAQ (reference sequence). The CDR3 length is 12 residues. The ends were cut back, 4 bases at V and 4 bases at J, with 7 bases in the middle. The CDR3 is CASSSTTETQYF. CDR3 bases: TGTGCCAGCAGCTCGACAACAGAGACCCAGTACTTC.

J is TRBJ2-7 and V is TRBV7-6; D gene unclear. The ends were cut back, 1 base at V and 7 bases at J, with 14 bases in the middle. This CDR3 contains 14 residues. Germline CDR1 is SGHVS and CDR2 is FNYEAQ. CDR3 nucleotide sequence: TGTGCCAGCAGCTTAGGATCCCGGCCCAGGGAGCAGTACTTC. Amino acid sequence: CASSLGSRPREQYF.

CDR3 nucleotides: TGTGCCAGTAGCCAACAGGAAAACTCCTACAATGAGCAGTTCTTC. This gives the protein CASSQQENSYNEQFF. The rearrangement uses TRBV19 and TRBJ2-1; the D gene is possibly TRBD1 (5 bases). Trimming pared 6 bases from V and 0 bases from J, leaving 12 bases between. The CDR3 runs to 15 residues. Germline loops: CDR1 LNHDA, CDR2 SQIVND (reference sequence).

This chain links TRBV7-9 with TRBJ1-1; the match to TRBD1 covers 8 bases. V lost 4 bases and J lost 6; bases outside the gene matches: 7. This CDR3 region has 14 residues. Germline V CDR1 and CDR2: SEHNR, FQNEAQ (reference sequence). CDR3 sequence reads: CASSYPGQGSEAFF. In DNA form, the CDR3 reads TGTGCCAGCAGCTACCCCGGACAGGGATCTGAAGCTTTCTTT.

The chain carries TRBV27 and TRBJ2-1, with D unclear. Germline loops: CDR1 MNHEY, CDR2 SMNVEV (reference sequence). The V gene lost 0 bases and the J gene lost 2 bases, with 8 bases spanning the gap. This CDR3 is 15 amino acids long. The CDR3 nucleotides are TGTGCCAGCAGTTTATCTGCCCGACCCTACAATGAGCAGTTCTTC. It translates to CASSLSARPYNEQFF.

On this clone itself: This specimen includes other DNA sequences encoding the same CDR3. The chain joins TRBV27 to TRBJ1-2; no definite D call. The CDR3 spans 13 residues. CDR1 is MNHEY, CDR2 SMNVEV, per germline (reference sequence). Trimming stripped 3 bases from V and 4 bases from J, with 9 bases between. CDR3 sequence reads: CASSFGRTYGYTF. CDR3 bases: TGTGCCAGCAGTTTTGGACGGACCTATGGCTACACCTTC.

The gene calls are TRBV7-2 and TRBJ1-4; D gene unclear. The V gene lost 5 bases and the J gene lost 8 bases, with 12 bases spanning the gap. The CDR3 totals 13 residues. CDR1 is SGHTA, CDR2 FQGNSA, per germline. CDR3 protein: CASSIRLAEKLFF. The CDR3, as DNA: TGTGCCAGCAGCATCCGACTAGCGGAAAAACTGTTTTTT.

For this clone: Other DNA sequences in the same sample also yield this CDR3. The V gene is TRBV28, the J gene TRBJ2-7; 13 bases line up with TRBD2. Germline V gives CDR1 MDHEN, CDR2 SYDVKM. This CDR3 is built from 14 residues. Trimming at V came to 3 bases and at J to 4 bases, leaving 0 bases not matched to a gene. CDR3: CASSLGLAGYEQYF. In DNA, the CDR3 is TGTGCCAGCAGTTTGGGACTAGCGGGGTACGAGCAGTACTTC.

This rearrangement joins TRBV27 to TRBJ1-1; no clear D gene. Germline CDR1 MNHEY, CDR2 SMNVEV (reference sequence). Trimming cost V 5 bases and J 1 base, with 14 bases left between them. The CDR3 contains 15 residues. For the CDR3, the DNA is TGTGCCAGCAGTCTCGATGGCAGGAGGAACACTGAAGCTTTCTTT. It specifies CASSLDGRRNTEAFF.

The chain joins TRBV11-2 to TRBJ2-7; TRBD1 might be the D (5 bases). Trimming left V 1 base short and J 1 base short, with 5 bases between. Per germline, CDR1 SGHAT and CDR2 FQNNGV. The CDR3 contains 13 residues. The CDR3 DNA reads TGTGCCAGCAGCTTAGGACAGTCCTACGAGCAGTACTTC. This translates into CASSLGQSYEQYF.

This clone came up once. The rearrangement joins TRBV19 to TRBJ2-5; D may be TRBD2 (5 bases). With the DNA end fitting TRBJ2-7 better, the J assignment may be wrong. CDR1 LNHDA and CDR2 SQIVND come from the germline V gene (reference sequence). The CDR3 contains 15 residues. This CDR3 reads CASSISGVAVAEQYF. The CDR3 nucleotides are TGTGCCAGTAGTATATCCGGGGTCGCGGTCGCCGAGCAGTACTTC.

V and J are TRBV10-3 and TRBJ1-2, with a tentative D call TRBD1 (5 bases). Deletions cut 3 bases from V and 8 bases from J, with 16 bases between. The CDR3 has 14 amino acids. Germline CDR1 is ENHRY and CDR2 is SYGVKD. The CDR3 DNA sequence: TGTGCCATCAGTGAAGGGGAACGGTCAGGCGGCTACACCTTC. It codes for CAISEGERSGGYTF.

V and J are TRBV11-3 and TRBJ2-7; 9 nucleotides line up with TRBD2. Germline CDR1 is SGHNT and CDR2 is YENEEA. The V gene end was trimmed by 5 bases and the J gene end by 3 bases; junction bases not matched to a gene: 11. The CDR3 is 16 residues long. The CDR3 nucleotides read TGTGCCAGCAGCCGAAGGTCAGCGGGAGGCAACTACGAGCAGTACTTC. Protein product: CASSRRSAGGNYEQYF.